The rows below give T cell receptor beta chains drawn from one sample of a study of T cells after yellow fever vaccination. TCRdb analysed the 5' RACE reads with MiXCR anew, one entry per CDR3 protein. This table holds about 340,000 distinct CDR3 sequences, 3% to 4.5% found once. This material consisted of PBMCs, taken 5 days after the yellow fever booster vaccination. These receptors were obtained from a man younger than 35 who received the YFV17D yellow fever vaccine. CDR3s include the opening cysteine and the closing phenylalanine or tryptophan. Fields, in order: D gene, clone size, V gene, J gene, CDR3 length, CDR3 DNA, CDR3 protein. D genes are given only for firm matches. Size values are once, few and many counts, or a class for expanded clones, and some rows have none.

D gene: TRBD1
clone size: few
V gene: TRBV7-2
J gene: TRBJ2-7
CDR3 length: 14
CDR3 DNA: TGTGCCAGCAGCTTCTACAGGGGTCTCTACGAGCAGTACTTC
CDR3 protein: CASSFYRGLYEQYF

D gene: TRBD1
clone size: few
V gene: TRBV7-8
J gene: TRBJ2-3
CDR3 length: 15
CDR3 DNA: TGTGCCAGCAGCTTAGCCTCCGGACAGGGGGGTACGCAGTATTTT
CDR3 protein: CASSLASGQGGTQYF

D gene: TRBD2
clone size: -
V gene: TRBV12-3/TRBV12-4
J gene: TRBJ2-1
CDR3 length: 18
CDR3 DNA: TGTGCCAGCAGTTTAGGTCCTAGCGGGGTAAGCTCCTACAATGAGCAGTTCTTC
CDR3 protein: CASSLGPSGVSSYNEQFF

D gene: TRBD2
clone size: few
V gene: TRBV29-1
J gene: TRBJ2-1
CDR3 length: 14
CDR3 DNA: TGCAGCGTTGAGAAGCGGGGGACGGTCAATGAGCAGTTCTTC
CDR3 protein: CSVEKRGTVNEQFF

D gene: -
clone size: few
V gene: TRBV6-5
J gene: TRBJ1-2
CDR3 length: 13
CDR3 DNA: TGTGCCAGCAGGAGAGGGGAACTAGGTGGCTACACCTTC
CDR3 protein: CASRRGELGGYTF

D gene: -
clone size: -
V gene: TRBV4-1
J gene: TRBJ1-6
CDR3 length: 18
CDR3 DNA: TGCGCCAGCAGCCAAACCGATCTAGGGTTCTCGCATAATTCACCCCTCCACTTT
CDR3 protein: CASSQTDLGFSHNSPLHF

D gene: TRBD2
clone size: -
V gene: TRBV11-2
J gene: TRBJ2-3
CDR3 length: 16
CDR3 DNA: TGTGCCAGCAGCTCCCTTCTAGCGGGGGGAACAGATACGCAGTATTTT
CDR3 protein: CASSSLLAGGTDTQYF

D gene: -
clone size: -
V gene: TRBV28
J gene: TRBJ2-5
CDR3 length: 13
CDR3 DNA: TGTGCCAGCAGAGACCTCGGGATGGAGACCCAGTACTTC
CDR3 protein: CASRDLGMETQYF

D gene: -
clone size: many
V gene: TRBV7-8
J gene: TRBJ2-3
CDR3 length: 13
CDR3 DNA: TGTGCCAGCAGCTTCAAACCTCGGGATACGCAGTATTTT
CDR3 protein: CASSFKPRDTQYF

D gene: -
clone size: few
V gene: TRBV5-4
J gene: TRBJ2-1
CDR3 length: 15
CDR3 DNA: TGTGCCAGCAGCTTGGTGCTCCCCCGCTACAATGAGCAGTTCTTC
CDR3 protein: CASSLVLPRYNEQFF

D gene: -
clone size: -
V gene: TRBV4-1
J gene: TRBJ1-5
CDR3 length: 16
CDR3 DNA: TGCGCCAGCAGCCTCTCTAAAGGAAATAGCAATCAGCCCCAGCATTTT
CDR3 protein: CASSLSKGNSNQPQHF

D gene: TRBD2
clone size: -
V gene: TRBV28
J gene: TRBJ2-3
CDR3 length: 15
CDR3 DNA: TGTGCCAGCAGTGGACTACTAGCGGGGGGCGATACGCAGTATTTT
CDR3 protein: CASSGLLAGGDTQYF

D gene: TRBD2
clone size: -
V gene: TRBV5-1
J gene: TRBJ2-1
CDR3 length: 16
CDR3 DNA: TGCGCCAGCAGCTCACGGACTAGCGGGGGGATCAATGAGCAGTTCTTC
CDR3 protein: CASSSRTSGGINEQFF

D gene: -
clone size: -
V gene: TRBV6-5
J gene: TRBJ1-1
CDR3 length: 15
CDR3 DNA: TGTGCCAGCAGTTACGACCCCCCGGGGGGAGTAGAAGCTTTCTTT
CDR3 protein: CASSYDPPGGVEAFF

D gene: -
clone size: few
V gene: TRBV4-1
J gene: TRBJ2-2
CDR3 length: 15
CDR3 DNA: TGCGCCAGCAGCCATCCAAGCTATGGGACCGGGGAGCTGTTTTTT
CDR3 protein: CASSHPSYGTGELFF

D gene: -
clone size: many
V gene: TRBV7-2
J gene: TRBJ1-1
CDR3 length: 14
CDR3 DNA: TGTGCCAGCAGCCCGTTTCTGGCGAACACTGAAGCTTTCTTT
CDR3 protein: CASSPFLANTEAFF

D gene: -
clone size: few
V gene: TRBV15
J gene: TRBJ2-5
CDR3 length: 14
CDR3 DNA: TGTGCCACCAGCAGAGACCGAAGAGATTGGACCCAGTACTTC
CDR3 protein: CATSRDRRDWTQYF

D gene: -
clone size: many
V gene: TRBV18
J gene: TRBJ1-4
CDR3 length: 14
CDR3 DNA: TGTGCCAGCTCTCTGCGACAGCCTAATGAAAAACTGTTTTTT
CDR3 protein: CASSLRQPNEKLFF

D gene: TRBD1
clone size: many
V gene: TRBV20-1
J gene: TRBJ1-1
CDR3 length: 14
CDR3 DNA: TGCAGTGCCAAGAGGGCGGGACAGGGGACTGAAGCTTTCTTT
CDR3 protein: CSAKRAGQGTEAFF

D gene: -
clone size: few
V gene: TRBV3-1
J gene: TRBJ2-1
CDR3 length: 17
CDR3 DNA: TGTGCCAGCAGCCAAGATCCCCCACTAAGCTCCTACAATGAGCAGTTCTTC
CDR3 protein: CASSQDPPLSSYNEQFF

D gene: TRBD2
clone size: many
V gene: TRBV7-2
J gene: TRBJ2-1
CDR3 length: 15
CDR3 DNA: TGCGCCAGCAGCTTGGGACTAGCGGCCTACAATGAGCAGTTCTTC
CDR3 protein: CASSLGLAAYNEQFF

D gene: -
clone size: many
V gene: TRBV7-2
J gene: TRBJ2-2
CDR3 length: 15
CDR3 DNA: TGTGCCAGCAGCTTAGGGCCATACGGCACCGGGGAGCTGTTTTTT
CDR3 protein: CASSLGPYGTGELFF

D gene: -
clone size: many
V gene: TRBV12-3/TRBV12-4
J gene: TRBJ1-1
CDR3 length: 13
CDR3 DNA: TGTGCCAGCAGTCCAGGGGTTCGCACTGAAGCTTTCTTT
CDR3 protein: CASSPGVRTEAFF

D gene: -
clone size: -
V gene: TRBV7-2
J gene: TRBJ2-1
CDR3 length: 12
CDR3 DNA: TGTGCCAGCAGCTTAGAGGCCGGCCGGCAGTTCTTC
CDR3 protein: CASSLEAGRQFF

D gene: TRBD1
clone size: few
V gene: TRBV6-6
J gene: TRBJ2-7
CDR3 length: 14
CDR3 DNA: TGTGCCAGCAGTTTAAGACAGGGGGCTAACGAGCAGTACTTC
CDR3 protein: CASSLRQGANEQYF

D gene: TRBD1
clone size: many
V gene: TRBV18
J gene: TRBJ2-3
CDR3 length: 13
CDR3 DNA: TGTGCCAGCTCATCAGGGGGCGGAGATACGCAGTATTTT
CDR3 protein: CASSSGGGDTQYF

D gene: -
clone size: few
V gene: TRBV29-1
J gene: TRBJ2-5
CDR3 length: 13
CDR3 DNA: TGCAGCGTTGTAAGGGGTCTCCAAGAGACCCAGTACTTC
CDR3 protein: CSVVRGLQETQYF

D gene: -
clone size: -
V gene: TRBV6-6
J gene: TRBJ2-7
CDR3 length: 14
CDR3 DNA: TGTGCCAGCAGTTATGGCGGGCGCTCCTACGAGCAGTACTTC
CDR3 protein: CASSYGGRSYEQYF

D gene: TRBD2
clone size: many
V gene: TRBV6-6
J gene: TRBJ2-3
CDR3 length: 18
CDR3 DNA: TGTGCCAGCATTCTGGGACTAGCGGGGGGCCCCCCCGCAGATACGCAGTATTTT
CDR3 protein: CASILGLAGGPPADTQYF

D gene: TRBD1
clone size: many
V gene: TRBV15
J gene: TRBJ1-5
CDR3 length: 14
CDR3 DNA: TGTGCCACCACCCAGGGGGATAGCAATCAGCCCCAGCATTTT
CDR3 protein: CATTQGDSNQPQHF

D gene: TRBD1
clone size: many
V gene: TRBV20-1
J gene: TRBJ2-1
CDR3 length: 14
CDR3 DNA: TGCAGTGCTCAAAAACAGGGGTTGGCCAATGAGCAGTTCTTC
CDR3 protein: CSAQKQGLANEQFF

D gene: TRBD2
clone size: few
V gene: TRBV5-6
J gene: TRBJ2-5
CDR3 length: 14
CDR3 DNA: TGTGCCAGCAGTCCCCGGACTAGCGTCGAGACCCAGTACTTC
CDR3 protein: CASSPRTSVETQYF

D gene: -
clone size: few
V gene: TRBV7-2
J gene: TRBJ1-2
CDR3 length: 14
CDR3 DNA: TGTGCCAGCAGTCGTCCCCCGATTAACTATGGCTACACCTTC
CDR3 protein: CASSRPPINYGYTF

D gene: -
clone size: many
V gene: TRBV9
J gene: TRBJ1-2
CDR3 length: 11
CDR3 DNA: TGTGCCAGCAGCGTAATGGGATTCTACACCTTC
CDR3 protein: CASSVMGFYTF

D gene: -
clone size: -
V gene: TRBV4-1
J gene: TRBJ1-2
CDR3 length: 18
CDR3 DNA: TGCGCCAGCAGCCAAGAGGAGAACACGGGGATCTCTAACTATGGCTACACCTTC
CDR3 protein: CASSQEENTGISNYGYTF

D gene: -
clone size: many
V gene: TRBV4-3
J gene: TRBJ1-2
CDR3 length: 14
CDR3 DNA: TGCGCCAGCAGCCGGGACAACTATAACTATGGCTACACCTTC
CDR3 protein: CASSRDNYNYGYTF

D gene: -
clone size: many
V gene: TRBV10-3
J gene: TRBJ1-1
CDR3 length: 15
CDR3 DNA: TGTGCCATAGGGACGGCCGCCCGGCGGGGCACTGAAGCTTTCTTT
CDR3 protein: CAIGTAARRGTEAFF

D gene: -
clone size: few
V gene: TRBV3-1
J gene: TRBJ1-1
CDR3 length: 14
CDR3 DNA: TGTGCCAGCAGCCAATCCGATGCTAGGGGGACAGCTTTCTTT
CDR3 protein: CASSQSDARGTAFF

D gene: -
clone size: -
V gene: TRBV7-9
J gene: TRBJ2-1
CDR3 length: 14
CDR3 DNA: TGTGCCAGCAGCTTCGGGGGTTCATCGGCTGAGCAGTTCTTC
CDR3 protein: CASSFGGSSAEQFF

D gene: -
clone size: -
V gene: TRBV9
J gene: TRBJ2-3
CDR3 length: 15
CDR3 DNA: TGTGCCAGCAGCTTCAGCCCCGACCGTCCAGATACGCAGTATTTT
CDR3 protein: CASSFSPDRPDTQYF